This record concerns one T cell receptor (beta chain) sequence. The antigen this receptor binds is unknown. No qualities accompany the bases; no much larger clone lies one base away. This entry is derived from a study of T cell repertoires in cytomegalovirus infection (dated by TCRdb to between 2018 and 2020). Turning to the overall study: Because public TCR beta signatures pointed to carriage of CMV infection together with the matching HLA type, the HLA type of each donor mattered for the analysis.

TCRdb lists the instrument as Illumina HiSeq 1500. The public sequencing data were trimmed at Q25 with fastp and processed into clonotypes with MiXCR by TCRdb, which kept only in-frame beta chains. One record per CDR3 amino acid sequence lists the most common genes and DNA. Counted in this sample were approximately 400,000 distinct CDR3 sequences; 31% of them appeared once. The ten largest clones add up to roughly an eighth of the sample. What the authors observed across the whole study: The ex vivo response was dominated by HLA-C-restricted CMV-specific TCR beta clonotypes, which also provided the single most frequent clonotype in two of eight donors. In both this cohort and an independent cohort of approximately 350 donors, the cumulative frequency of public TCR beta family members distinguished carriers of CMV infection plus the relevant HLA type.

Trimming takes 7 bases off V and 7 bases off J; junction bases not matched to a gene: 14. Counted from cysteine to phenylalanine, this CDR3 has 16 amino acids. Only CDR3 DNA remains: 48 bases, in frame from the first base. The material sequenced was PBMCs. This sequence originates from a human donor in good health (CMV status not recorded). Some clones in this sample may be carry-over from other donors' samples. The chain employs TRBV12-3 or TRBV12-4 and TRBJ2-1; TRBD2 agrees with 9 junctional bases. The DNA sequence is TGTGCCAGCACTCCGGGACTAGCAATGGGGCCAAATGAGCAGTTCTTC. It encodes CASTPGLAMGPNEQFF.